This T cell receptor (beta chain) is from a study of blood T cell repertoires in COVID-19. Background on the study: Whether acute or convalescent, the COVID-19 samples came from the United States, Italy and Spain. PBMCs, B-cell-depleted T cells, or T cells were the source of the cDNA or gDNA that made up the material.

Enrollment of patients from Seattle took place during active infection, with longitudinal follow-up. Original analysis: Scientists estimated how many nucleated cells there were by amplifying reference gene primers. Sequencing was performed with immunoSEQ multiplex PCR; in TCRdb, only in-frame clones are kept and a portion is missing. V and J calls and clone size come straight from that table; D and trimming were deduced from the DNA. The data hold just under 45,000 clones, with approximately 90% observed a single time. V trimming: 4 bases; J trimming: 4 bases; junction bases outside the gene matches: 0. CDR1 and CDR2 from the germline V gene are DFQATT and SNEGSKA (reference sequence). This CDR3 is 11 amino acids long.

The chain combines TRBV20-1 with TRBJ2-5, with 7 bases aligning to TRBD1. This TCR derives from a man between 40 and 49 years old with COVID-19, enrolled during active disease. The sequencing input was peripheral blood. The CDR3 nucleotides are TGCAGTGCTACAGGGGGAGAGACCCAGTACTTC. Translated, it gives CSATGGETQYF.